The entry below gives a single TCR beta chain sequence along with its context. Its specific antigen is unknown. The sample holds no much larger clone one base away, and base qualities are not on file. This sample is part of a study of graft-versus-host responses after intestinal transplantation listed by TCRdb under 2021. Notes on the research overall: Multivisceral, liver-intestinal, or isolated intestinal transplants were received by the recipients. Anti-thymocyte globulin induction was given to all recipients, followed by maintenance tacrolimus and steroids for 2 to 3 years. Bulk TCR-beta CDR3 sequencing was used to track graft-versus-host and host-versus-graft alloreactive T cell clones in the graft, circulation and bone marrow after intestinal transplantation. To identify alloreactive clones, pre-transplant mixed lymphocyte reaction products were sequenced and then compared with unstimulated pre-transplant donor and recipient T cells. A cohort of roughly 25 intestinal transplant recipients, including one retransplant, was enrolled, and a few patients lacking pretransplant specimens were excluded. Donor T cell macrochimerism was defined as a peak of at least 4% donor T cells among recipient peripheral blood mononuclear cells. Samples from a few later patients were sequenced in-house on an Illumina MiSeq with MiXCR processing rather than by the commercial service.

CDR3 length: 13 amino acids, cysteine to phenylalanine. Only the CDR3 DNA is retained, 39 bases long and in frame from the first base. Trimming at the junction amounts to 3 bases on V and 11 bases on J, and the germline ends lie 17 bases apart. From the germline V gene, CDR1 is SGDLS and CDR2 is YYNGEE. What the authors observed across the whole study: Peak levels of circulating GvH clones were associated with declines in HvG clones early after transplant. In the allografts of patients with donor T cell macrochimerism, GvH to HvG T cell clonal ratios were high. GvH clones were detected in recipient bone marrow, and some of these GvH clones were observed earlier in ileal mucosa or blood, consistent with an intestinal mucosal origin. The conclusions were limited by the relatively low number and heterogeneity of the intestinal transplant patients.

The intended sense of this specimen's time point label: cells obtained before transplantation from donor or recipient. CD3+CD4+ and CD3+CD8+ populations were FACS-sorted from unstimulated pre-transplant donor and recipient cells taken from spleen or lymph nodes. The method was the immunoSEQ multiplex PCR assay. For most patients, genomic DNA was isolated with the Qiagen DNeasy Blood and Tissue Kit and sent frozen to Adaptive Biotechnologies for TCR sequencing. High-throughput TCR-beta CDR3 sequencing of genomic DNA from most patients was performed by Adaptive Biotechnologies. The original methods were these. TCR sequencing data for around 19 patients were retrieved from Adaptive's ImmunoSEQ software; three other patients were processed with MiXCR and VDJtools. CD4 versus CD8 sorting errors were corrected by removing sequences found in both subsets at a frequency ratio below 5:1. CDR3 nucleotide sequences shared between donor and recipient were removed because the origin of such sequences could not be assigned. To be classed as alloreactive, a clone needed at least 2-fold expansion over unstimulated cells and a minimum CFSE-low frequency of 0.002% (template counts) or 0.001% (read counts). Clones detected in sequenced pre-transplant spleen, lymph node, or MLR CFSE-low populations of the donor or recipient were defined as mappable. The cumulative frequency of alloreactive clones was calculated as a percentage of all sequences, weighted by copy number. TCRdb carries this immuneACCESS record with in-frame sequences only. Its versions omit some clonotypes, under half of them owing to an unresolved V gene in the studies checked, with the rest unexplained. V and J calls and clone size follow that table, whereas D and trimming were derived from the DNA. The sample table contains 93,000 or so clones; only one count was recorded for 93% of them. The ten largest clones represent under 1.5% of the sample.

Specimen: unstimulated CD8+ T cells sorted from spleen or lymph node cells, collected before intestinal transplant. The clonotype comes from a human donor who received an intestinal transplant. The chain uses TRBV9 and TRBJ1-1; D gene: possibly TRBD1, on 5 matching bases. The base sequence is TGTGCCAGCAGCGGAGGCGGGGGTCTGAGGGCTTTCTTT. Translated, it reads CASSGGGGLRAFF.